The next 17 T cell receptor beta chains were all read from a single sample in a study of blood T cell repertoires in COVID-19. TCRdb's table, derived via immunoSEQ multiplex PCR, lists solely in-frame clones and lacks some. Of about 210,000 clones in the sample, about 79% are singletons; the top ten hold approximately 10%. Source material: peripheral blood. All receptors come from a middle-aged man with active or convalescent COVID-19.

This clone was detected only a few times. The chain uses TRBV7-2 and TRBJ1-4; D perhaps matches TRBD1 (5 bases). There are 19 residues in the CDR3. The germline V gene has CDR1 SGHTA and CDR2 FQGNSA. V lost 1 base and J 5 bases, leaving 23 bases between the germline ends. CDR3 sequence: CASSLVPGPTRGENEKLFF. DNA for the CDR3: TGTGCCAGCAGCTTAGTTCCAGGGCCCACGCGCGGGGAAAATGAAAAACTGTTTTTT.

The V gene is TRBV7-8, the J gene TRBJ2-5, with D unclear. Germline CDR1 and CDR2: SGHVS and FQNEAQ. The CDR3 spans 12 residues. Between the trimmed V and J ends, which lost 5 bases and 1 base, there was a span of 5 bases. The CDR3 DNA sequence: TGTGCCAGCAGCCTATTCCAAGAGACCCAGTACTTC. It translates to CASSLFQETQYF.

The chain is built from TRBV5-1 and TRBJ2-7; TRBD2 matches at 8 bases. Losses at the gene ends were 3 bases for V and 3 bases for J; bases not matched to a gene: 5. CDR3 length: 14 amino acids. CDR1 and CDR2 from the germline V gene are SGHRS and YFSETQ. This chain's CDR3 is CASSSGLGNYEQYF. The CDR3 DNA is TGCGCCAGCAGCTCGGGACTAGGGAACTACGAGCAGTACTTC. The full variable domain, its missing parts supplied by reference TRBV5-1 and TRBJ2-7, is KAGVTQTPRYLIKTRGQQVTLSCSPISGHRSVSWYQQTPGQGLQFLFEYFSETQRNKGNFPGRFSGRQFSNSRSEMNVSTLELGDSALYLCASSSGLGNYEQYFGPGTRLTVT.

This chain connects TRBV5-1 to TRBJ2-3; the match to TRBD2 covers 11 bases. V was pared by 3 bases and J by 2 bases, with 8 bases of the junction left unmatched. This CDR3 is 17 amino acids long. Germline CDR1 is SGHRS and CDR2 is YFSETQ. CDR3: CASSSSPTSGTTDTQYF. CDR3 in DNA: TGCGCCAGCAGCTCGAGCCCGACTAGCGGGACCACAGATACGCAGTATTTT.

This chain connects TRBV6-5 to TRBJ2-7, with D hard to call. This CDR3 is 14 amino acids long. Germline values: CDR1 MNHEY, CDR2 SVGAGI. V was clipped by 3 bases and J by 0 bases, with 9 bases between them. For the CDR3, the DNA is TGTGCCAGCAGTTATTCGGAGAGCTCCTACGAGCAGTACTTC. This sequence encodes CASSYSESSYEQYF.

This clone was recorded at least ten times. The chain has TRBV6-1 and TRBJ1-1, with a weak D call TRBD1 (5 bases). V was cut by 3 bases and J by 7 bases, with 21 bases left in between. Germline V CDR1 and CDR2: MNHNS, SASEGT. The CDR3 extends over 16 amino acids. This CDR3 is CASSDLPGAGRGEAFF. CDR3 sequence (DNA): TGTGCCAGCAGTGACCTCCCCGGAGCGGGGAGGGGTGAAGCTTTCTTT.

This chain joins TRBV10-1 and TRBJ2-2; 7 nucleotides agree with TRBD2. Germline loops: CDR1 WNHNN, CDR2 SYGVQD (reference sequence). The CDR3 has 18 residues. The V segment lost 1 base and the J segment 2 bases; nucleotides outside the gene matches: 10. The chain's CDR3 is CASSEWAPGTTNTGELFF. DNA of the CDR3: TGCGCCAGCAGTGAGTGGGCGCCCGGGACTACTAACACCGGGGAGCTGTTTTTT.

The rearrangement uses TRBV18 and TRBJ2-3; 8 positions match TRBD1. The junction had 7 bases not matched to a gene; V was cut back by 5 bases and J by 6 bases. The CDR3 runs 14 residues. The germline gives CDR1 KGHSH, CDR2 LQKENI. CDR3 region: CASSVDRVRDTQYF. The CDR3 nucleotides read TGTGCCAGCTCAGTGGACAGGGTGCGCGATACGCAGTATTTT.

The chain couples TRBV25-1 to TRBJ2-3, with D possibly TRBD2 on 6 matching bases. The CDR3 sequence is 15 residues long. In germline, CDR1 is MGHDK, CDR2 SYGVNS. Trimming took off 11 bases at V and 2 bases at J, with 20 bases between the two ends. The CDR3 loop is CARDRGWGDTDTQYF. The CDR3, as DNA: TGTGCCCGCGACCGGGGGTGGGGGGACACAGATACGCAGTATTTT.

The chain recombines TRBV27 with TRBJ2-5; TRBD2 matches 7 bases. Germline CDR1 and CDR2: MNHEY and SMNVEV (reference sequence). J lost 3 bases, V lost 6 bases, and 13 bases had no gene match. This CDR3 comprises 16 residues. In nucleotides, the CDR3 is TGTGCCAGCAGCCTATATGGGGGGGGGTGGGAAGAGACCCAGTACTTC. Translated, it gives CASSLYGGGWEETQYF.

The J gene is TRBJ1-6, the V gene TRBV28; D is uncertain. The V end was cut by 6 bases, the J end by 7 bases, with 13 bases between. Germline-derived CDR1 and CDR2 are MDHEN and SYDVKM. The CDR3 has 14 residues. CDR3 loop: CASSPGEVNSPLHF. CDR3 sequence (DNA): TGTGCCAGCAGCCCTGGGGAGGTGAATTCACCCCTCCACTTT.

V and J are TRBV6-2 or TRBV6-3 and TRBJ1-2, with D possibly being TRBD1 (5 bases). V gave up 5 bases and J gave up 4 bases, with 11 bases separating them. The CDR3 totals 13 residues. CDR1 and CDR2 from the germline V gene are MNHEY and SVGEGT. As DNA, the CDR3 is TGTGCCAGCAGTACACGACAGCCCTATGGCTACACCTTC. Its translation: CASSTRQPYGYTF.

A remark on this clone: A read error may produce the germline difference seen at one junction end. The chain couples TRBV2 to TRBJ2-1, with TRBD2 matching over 16 bases. The CDR3 totals 16 residues. Germline V gives CDR1 SNHLY, CDR2 FYNNEI. The CDR3 DNA sequence: TGTGCCAGCAGCGGGACTAGCGGGGGGGCCTATAATGAGCAGTTCTTC. Translation: CASSGTSGGAYNEQFF. The full variable domain, rest sourced from reference TRBV2 and TRBJ2-1, is EPEVTQTPSHQVTQMGQEVILRCVPISNHLYFYWYRQILGQKVEFLVSFYNNEISEKSEIFDDQFSVERPDGSNFTLKIRSTKLEDSAMYFCASSGTSGGAYNEQFFGPGTRLTVL.

V is TRBV11-1 and J is TRBJ2-5; D may be TRBD2 (5 bases). Germline-derived CDR1 and CDR2 are SGHAT and FQDESV (reference sequence). The CDR3 sequence is 13 residues long. Trimming shortened V by 6 bases and J by 2 bases, and 10 bases separated the two germline ends. The CDR3 DNA is TGTGCCAGCAGTAGAGGGCTTCAAGAGACCCAGTACTTC. Protein: CASSRGLQETQYF. Combining the CDR3 with reference TRBV11-1 and TRBJ2-5 gives the whole variable domain EAEVAQSPRYKITEKSQAVAFWCDPISGHATLYWYRQILGQGPELLVQFQDESVVDDSQLPKDRFSAERLKGVDSTLKIQPAELGDSAMYLCASSRGLQETQYFGPGTRLLVL.

This chain joins TRBV5-1 and TRBJ1-1; 7 bases agree with TRBD1. This CDR3 has 15 amino acids. Germline CDR1 and CDR2: SGHRS and YFSETQ. V trimming: 4 bases; J trimming: 5 bases; junction bases outside the gene matches: 11. DNA of the CDR3: TGCGCCAGCAGCCTGGAATTGGGGGGACAGACTGAAGCTTTCTTT. Translating gives CASSLELGGQTEAFF.

The chain links TRBV5-4 to TRBJ2-2; TRBD2 matches 13 bases. In germline, CDR1 is SGHNT, CDR2 YYREEE (reference sequence). J was trimmed by 9 bases and V by 4 bases; bases with no gene match: 9. The CDR3 runs to 16 residues. In nucleotides, the CDR3 is TGTGCCAGCAGCGAATCGACTAGCGGGGGGACGAGGGAGCTGTTTTTT. Its protein is CASSESTSGGTRELFF.

The chain carries TRBV5-6 and TRBJ1-2; D is perhaps TRBD1 (6 bases). Germline V CDR1 and CDR2: SGHDT, YYEEEE. The V end was cut by 3 bases, the J end by 6 bases, with 9 bases between. The CDR3 is made up of 12 amino acids. CDR3 in amino acids: CASSWTVNGYTF. For the CDR3, the DNA is TGTGCCAGCAGCTGGACAGTCAATGGCTACACCTTC.